The next 14 T cell receptor beta chains were all read from a single sample in a study of neurological immune-mediated disorders. Stated time point: longitudinal time-point 3. From the 5' RACE reads, TCRdb called clonotypes with MiXCR, one entry per CDR3 protein. The sample consists of some 80,000 distinct CDR3 sequences, 4.3% of them appearing once. The material sequenced was PBMCs. These receptors were collected from a woman aged 55-75 years with multiple sclerosis.

This clonotype was detected many times. V is TRBV5-1 and J is TRBJ2-2, with TRBD1 matching over 7 bases. The CDR3 runs to 18 residues. CDR1 is SGHRS, CDR2 YFSETQ, per germline. Trimming cost V 0 bases and J 3 bases; bases outside gene matches: 11. CDR3 protein: CASSLAARGGAYTGELFF. The CDR3 nucleotides read TGCGCCAGCAGCTTGGCCGCTAGAGGGGGCGCGTACACCGGGGAGCTGTTTTTT.

This clonotype came up many times. This rearrangement joins TRBV12-3 or TRBV12-4 to TRBJ1-2; perhaps TRBD1 as D (5 bases). CDR3 length: 13 amino acids. Between the trimmed V and J ends, which lost 6 bases and 2 bases, there was a span of 10 bases. The CDR3 spells CASSQGVNYGYTF. CDR3 DNA sequence: TGTGCCAGCAGCCAGGGAGTAAACTATGGCTACACCTTC.

The sample holds many counts of this clonotype. The chain uses TRBV4-1 and TRBJ2-7, with TRBD1 matching over 9 bases. The CDR3 covers 14 residues. Germline V gene sequence: CDR1 MGHRA, CDR2 YSYEKL. V gave up 4 bases and J gave up 3 bases; unmatched junction bases: 4. The CDR3 region is CASSLRDRDYEQYF. As DNA, the CDR3 is TGCGCCAGCAGCCTACGGGACAGGGACTACGAGCAGTACTTC.

The rearrangement joins TRBV3-1 to TRBJ1-1; the D is unclear. V lost 0 bases to trimming and J lost 0 bases, with 11 bases between them. This CDR3 is 16 amino acids long. Germline V CDR1 and CDR2: LGHDT, YNNKEL (reference sequence). The CDR3 bases are TGTGCCAGCAGCCAAGATGATACAGAAATGAACACTGAAGCTTTCTTT. Protein: CASSQDDTEMNTEAFF. The full variable domain, with the rest looked up from reference TRBV3-1 and TRBJ1-1, is DTAVSQTPKYLVTQMGNDKSIKCEQNLGHDTMYWYKQDSKKFLKIMFSYNNKELIINETVPNRFSPKSPDKAHLNLHINSLELGDSAVYFCASSQDDTEMNTEAFFGQGTRLTVV.

This clonotype was detected many times. The chain has TRBV7-2 and TRBJ1-1; a possible D gene is TRBD1 (6 bases). V lost 2 bases, J lost 10 bases, and 14 bases lay in between. Germline V gene lookup returns CDR1 SGHTA and CDR2 FQGNSA. The CDR3 sequence is 13 residues long. The CDR3 sequence is CASSLNRVSGAFF. CDR3 DNA sequence: TGTGCCAGCAGCTTAAACAGGGTATCGGGAGCTTTCTTT. The full variable domain, with the rest looked up from reference TRBV7-2 and TRBJ1-1, is GAGVSQSPSNKVTEKGKDVELRCDPISGHTALYWYRQSLGQGLEFLIYFQGNSAPDKSGLPSDRFSAERTGGSVSTLTIQRTQQEDSAVYLCASSLNRVSGAFFGQGTRLTVV.

This clonotype occurred many times. The genes are TRBV5-1 and TRBJ2-2; D might be TRBD2 (5 bases). Germline values: CDR1 SGHRS, CDR2 YFSETQ. The CDR3 consists of 14 residues. Between the trimmed V and J ends, which lost 4 bases and 6 bases, there was a span of 13 bases. The CDR3, as DNA: TGCGCCAGCAGCAACCTTCTAGCTTCCGGGGAGCTGTTTTTT. Its protein product is CASSNLLASGELFF.

This clonotype came up many times. The rearrangement links TRBV9 to TRBJ1-1; D gene unclear. Germline CDR1 is SGDLS and CDR2 is YYNGEE. The CDR3 is made up of 14 amino acids. The V end was cut by 4 bases, the J end by 11 bases, with 21 bases between. This CDR3 is CASSTSLETTKAFF. Written as DNA, the CDR3 is TGTGCCAGCAGCACAAGTTTGGAGACAACGAAGGCTTTCTTT.

In its sample, this clonotype was seen many times. The chain employs TRBV2 and TRBJ1-5; 9 positions agree with TRBD1. The CDR3 spans 18 residues. Germline V CDR1 and CDR2: SNHLY, FYNNEI. J gave up 0 bases and V 4 bases, and 10 bases lay outside the gene matches. The CDR3 region is CASSGRGTGIISNQPQHF. CDR3 DNA: TGTGCCAGCAGTGGCCGCGGGACAGGGATCATTAGCAATCAGCCCCAGCATTTT.

In its sample, this clonotype ranks as medium-sized. The gene calls are TRBV3-1 and TRBJ2-2, with 10 bases lining up with TRBD2. The CDR3 is 17 amino acids. Trimming took 1 base from V and 2 from J; bases not matched to a gene: 4. The V gene's germline CDR1 is LGHDT and CDR2 YNNKEL (reference sequence). The CDR3: CASSQGLAGANTGELFF. The DNA for the CDR3 is TGTGCCAGCAGCCAAGGCCTAGCGGGGGCTAACACCGGGGAGCTGTTTTTT.

This clonotype was counted many times. The chain combines TRBV7-9 with TRBJ1-1; 7 bases are a match to TRBD1. Looked up from germline, CDR1 is SEHNR and CDR2 is FQNEAQ (reference sequence). Trimming took 2 bases from V and 11 from J; bases not matched to a gene: 8. This CDR3 has 13 amino acids. The CDR3 is CASSLIPQGSAFF. The DNA of the CDR3 is TGTGCCAGCAGCTTAATCCCACAGGGGTCCGCTTTCTTT.

This clonotype came up many times. The V and J genes are TRBV5-1 and TRBJ2-5; D call uncertain. CDR1 SGHRS and CDR2 YFSETQ come from the germline V gene. Trimming removed 3 bases at V and 2 bases at J, with 11 bases between. The CDR3 loop spans 14 amino acids. In nucleotides, the CDR3 is TGCGCCAGCAGCTCCCCACTCGCTCAAGAGACCCAGTACTTC. This codes for CASSSPLAQETQYF.

At least ten counts were recorded for this clonotype. The rearrangement uses TRBV5-1 and TRBJ1-5; 11 positions agree with TRBD1. Trimming cost V 5 bases and J 6 bases; bases outside gene matches: 4. The CDR3 has 14 residues. Germline CDR1 reads SGHRS; CDR2 reads YFSETQ. The CDR3 DNA is TGCGCCAGCAGTCCGGACAGGGGGCTTCAGCCCCAGCATTTT. This gives the protein CASSPDRGLQPQHF.

This clonotype was counted many times. The V call is TRBV7-9, the J call TRBJ2-4; TRBD2 matches 16 bases. Trimming removed 2 bases from V and 3 bases from J; junction bases left unmatched: 13. The CDR3 totals 21 residues. Germline V gives CDR1 SEHNR, CDR2 FQNEAQ (reference sequence). The CDR3 DNA is TGTGCCAGCAGCTTATTCTCCTTAGGGACTAGCGGGGGGGCTGACAAAAACATTCAGTACTTC. This sequence encodes CASSLFSLGTSGGADKNIQYF.

This clonotype has a count of ten or more. J is TRBJ1-1 and V is TRBV30; 8 bases fit TRBD1. With 8 bases clipped from V and 4 bases from J, the junction kept 9 bases outside the gene matches. This CDR3 comprises 13 residues. CDR1 is GTSNPN and CDR2 is SVGIG in the germline V gene (reference sequence). The CDR3 spells CAGDRGVATEAFF. As DNA, the CDR3 is TGTGCCGGTGACAGGGGAGTGGCCACTGAAGCTTTCTTT.